Given below is one TCR beta chain in context. The PCR used 60 Vbeta and 13 Jbeta primers. Profiling relied on immunoSEQ multiplex PCR, and the TCRdb table lists in-frame clones only, not all of them. Counted here are about 200,000 clones, around 82% occurring once; the ten biggest clones make up about 2.8%. This specimen belongs to a study of cytomegalovirus exposure and HLA in healthy donors. Germline V gives CDR1 MNHNY, CDR2 SVGAGI (reference sequence). The CDR3 covers 16 residues. V was trimmed by 6 bases and J by 0 bases, leaving 14 bases between them. The rearrangement uses TRBV6-6 and TRBJ2-2; D possibly corresponds to TRBD1 (5 bases). This clonotype originated in a woman in her twenties or thirties in good health and CMV-seronegative. Material: PBMCs. DNA for the CDR3: TGTGCCAGCAGGGCCCCTATCAGGGCGAACACCGGGGAGCTGTTTTTT. This encodes CASRAPIRANTGELFF.